This T cell receptor beta chain was sequenced during a study of blood T cell repertoires in COVID-19. Study-wide context: PBMCs, B-cell-depleted T cells, or T cells were the source of the cDNA or gDNA that made up the material.

There are 14 residues in the CDR3. V gave up 5 bases and J gave up 4 bases; unmatched junction bases: 7. Germline V gene sequence: CDR1 SGHTA, CDR2 FQGTGA. Profiling relied on immunoSEQ multiplex PCR, and the TCRdb table lists in-frame clones only, not all of them. The sample includes approximately 300,000 clones, more than 90% of them seen just once. Participants reported their clinical history, and cohort assignment relied on those reports. This sequence originates from a woman in her twenties or thirties who had been exposed to COVID-19. Sample: PBMCs or T cells enriched from blood (not recorded which). The rearrangement links TRBV7-3 to TRBJ1-2, with 7 bases lining up with TRBD1. CDR3 in DNA: TGTGCCAGCAGCCCGGGTGGGGACAGCTATGGCTACACCTTC. Encoded protein: CASSPGGDSYGYTF.